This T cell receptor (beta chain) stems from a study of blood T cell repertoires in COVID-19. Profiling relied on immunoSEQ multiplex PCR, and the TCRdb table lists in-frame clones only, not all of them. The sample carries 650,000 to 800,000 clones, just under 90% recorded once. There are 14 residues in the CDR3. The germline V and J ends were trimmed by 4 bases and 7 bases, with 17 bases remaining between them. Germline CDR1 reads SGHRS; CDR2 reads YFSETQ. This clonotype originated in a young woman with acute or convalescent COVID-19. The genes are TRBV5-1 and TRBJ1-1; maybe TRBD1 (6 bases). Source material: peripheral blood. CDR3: CASSLGPIQGEAFF. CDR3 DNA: TGCGCCAGCAGCCTCGGACCAATACAGGGTGAAGCTTTCTTT. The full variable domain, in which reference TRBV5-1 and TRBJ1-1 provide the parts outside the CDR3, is KAGVTQTPRYLIKTRGQQVTLSCSPISGHRSVSWYQQTPGQGLQFLFEYFSETQRNKGNFPGRFSGRQFSNSRSEMNVSTLELGDSALYLCASSLGPIQGEAFFGQGTRLTVV.